The table lists the clone carrying this T cell receptor beta chain with many counts. This sample was taken from a study of regulatory T cells in long-lasting Graves disease. The TCR beta library used iRepertoire HTBI primers with Arm-PCR amplification of CDR3. TCRdb analysed the multiplex PCR reads with MiXCR anew, one entry per CDR3 protein. This sample yields about 430,000 distinct CDR3 sequences, of which over 12% are seen a single time; over 7.5% belongs to the top ten. Time point noted: newly diagnosed GD, antithyroid drugs for less than 3 months. Making the TCR library involved RNA that had been extracted from PBMCs. The germline CDR1 and CDR2 sequences are DFQATT and SNEGSKA (reference sequence). The CDR3 is 10 amino acids. V lost 7 bases to trimming and J lost 10 bases; unmatched junction nucleotides: 4. The data also belong to a second study, concerning T cells in Graves' hyperthyroidism and ophthalmopathy. According to that study: Researchers ran a first-round RT-PCR on the TCR CDR3 using the HTBI primer set. Ophthalmopathy prediction by the model preceded onset by a median about 6 months.

J is TRBJ2-1 and V is TRBV20-1, with 7 bases lining up with TRBD2. The source material was peripheral blood mononuclear cells (PBMCs), sampled at new diagnosis, from a patient treated with antithyroid drugs. The source of this sequence is a woman aged 40 to 50 with Graves disease. The DNA of the CDR3 is TGCAGTGATGGGGGGGGAGAGCAGTTCTTC. The encoded protein is CSDGGGEQFF.